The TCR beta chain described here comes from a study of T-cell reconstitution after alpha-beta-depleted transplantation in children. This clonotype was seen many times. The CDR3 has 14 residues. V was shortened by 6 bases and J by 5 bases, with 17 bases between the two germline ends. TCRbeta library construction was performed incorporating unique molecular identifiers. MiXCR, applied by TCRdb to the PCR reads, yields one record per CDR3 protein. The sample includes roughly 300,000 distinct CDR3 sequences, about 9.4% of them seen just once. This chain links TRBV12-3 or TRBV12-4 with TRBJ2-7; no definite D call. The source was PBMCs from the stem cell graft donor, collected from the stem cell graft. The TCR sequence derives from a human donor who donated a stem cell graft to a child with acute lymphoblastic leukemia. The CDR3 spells CASSHRTPGHEQYF. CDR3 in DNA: TGTGCCAGCAGCCATAGGACCCCTGGCCACGAGCAGTACTTC.